This passage covers 9 T cell receptor beta chains from one sample sequenced in a study of T cell clones after liver transplantation. Repertoires were generated with immunoSEQ multiplex PCR, while TCRdb's copy carries only in-frame clones and drops some. This table holds some 40,000 clones, more than 70% found once. The sample consisted of CD4+ T cells from blood, taken 24 months after liver transplant. These receptor sequences come from a human patient who received a liver transplant. Some of the T cells might come from the graft donor.

CDR3 amino acids: CASSQGSGKETQYF. The CDR3 nucleotides read TGCGCCAGCAGCCAGGGAAGCGGAAAAGAGACCCAGTACTTC. V is TRBV5-1 and J is TRBJ2-5, with D perhaps TRBD1 or TRBD2 (5 bases each). V lost 4 bases, J lost 3 bases, and 13 bases lay in between. Germline lookup yields CDR1 SGHRS and CDR2 YFSETQ. CDR3 length equals 14 residues.

Comments on this clone: The identical CDR3 is also encoded by other nucleotide sequences in the sample. The V and J genes are TRBV6-1 and TRBJ1-1; D ambiguous. Germline CDR1 is MNHNS and CDR2 is SASEGT. V gave up 0 bases and J gave up 4 bases, with 6 bases separating them. CDR3 size: 13 residues. The CDR3 region is CASSEAGPTEAFF. For the CDR3, the DNA is TGTGCCAGCAGTGAAGCGGGCCCCACTGAAGCTTTCTTT.

The gene calls are TRBV6-5 and TRBJ2-3; D could derive from TRBD1 or TRBD2 (6 bases each). Germline assignment: CDR1 MNHEY and CDR2 SVGAGI. The CDR3 is 15 residues long. Trimming took off 2 bases at V and 0 bases at J, with 9 bases between the two ends. The CDR3 region is CASSYRGTSTDTQYF. CDR3 coding DNA: TGTGCCAGCAGTTACAGGGGGACTAGCACAGATACGCAGTATTTT.

The chain uses TRBV5-1 and TRBJ2-3; 7 positions agree with TRBD2. The CDR3 has 16 residues. V gave up 0 bases and J gave up 1 base; unmatched junction bases: 5. Per the germline V gene, CDR1 is SGHRS and CDR2 is YFSETQ. CDR3 loop: CASSLAPSGGTDTQYF. CDR3 sequence (DNA): TGCGCCAGCAGCTTGGCCCCGAGCGGGGGCACAGATACGCAGTATTTT.

This sequence joins TRBV5-4 and TRBJ1-2; no firm D call. CDR3 length: 12 residues. V shed 0 bases and J shed 4 bases, with 4 bases lying between them. Germline CDR1 and CDR2: SGHNT and YYREEE (reference sequence). CDR3 in DNA: TGTGCCAGCAGCTTGGACATCTATGGCTACACCTTC. The encoded protein is CASSLDIYGYTF.

The V and J genes are TRBV5-1 and TRBJ2-5; TRBD2 matches 12 bases. The CDR3 sequence is 14 residues long. With V trimmed by 7 bases and J by 5 bases, 6 bases remained unmatched. From germline, CDR1 is SGHRS and CDR2 YFSETQ. CDR3: CASGLAGSGETQYF. The CDR3 DNA reads as TGCGCCAGCGGACTAGCGGGGTCCGGCGAGACCCAGTACTTC.

The rearrangement links TRBV7-3 to TRBJ1-2; 8 positions match TRBD1. This CDR3 is built from 13 residues. Germline CDR1 SGHTA, CDR2 FQGTGA. Trimming took 5 bases from V and 7 from J; bases not matched to a gene: 6. CDR3 sequence reads: CASSPTTGAGYTF. As DNA, the CDR3 is TGTGCCAGCAGCCCCACGACAGGGGCTGGCTACACCTTC.

The chain recombines TRBV5-4 with TRBJ2-2, with D perhaps TRBD2 (5 bases). The germline V gene encodes CDR1 SGHNT and CDR2 YYREEE (reference sequence). V dropped 2 bases and J dropped 6 bases, with 14 bases sitting between them. CDR3 size: 15 residues. In DNA, the CDR3 is TGTGCCAGCAGCTTCGAGACTCCGGGGTCCGGGGAGCTGTTTTTT. Translating it yields CASSFETPGSGELFF.

The rearrangement uses TRBV7-2 and TRBJ2-7; D ambiguous. Germline loops: CDR1 SGHTA, CDR2 FQGNSA. The V end lost 1 base, the J end lost 1 base, and 8 bases lay between the germline ends. This CDR3 comprises 14 residues. DNA of the CDR3: TGTGCCAGCAGCTTAGGAAGTACATCCTACGAGCAGTACTTC. Protein product: CASSLGSTSYEQYF. The variable domain in full, completed from reference TRBV7-2 and TRBJ2-7, reads GAGVSQSPSNKVTEKGKDVELRCDPISGHTALYWYRQSLGQGLEFLIYFQGNSAPDKSGLPSDRFSAERTGGSVSTLTIQRTQQEDSAVYLCASSLGSTSYEQYFGPGTRLTVT.